The 23 T cell receptor beta chains below come from one sample, sequenced in a study of blood T cell repertoires in COVID-19. Assay used: immunoSEQ multiplex PCR; TCRdb lists only in-frame clones, some missing. The sample contains 250,000 to 400,000 clones, about 91% of which appear only once. Sequencing was performed on peripheral blood. Source of these receptors: a woman aged 30 to 39 with COVID-19, enrolled during active disease.

The chain uses TRBV4-2 and TRBJ1-1, with TRBD1 matching 7 bases. From germline, CDR1 is LGHNA and CDR2 YNFKEQ. J lost 5 bases, V lost 3 bases, and 9 bases had no gene match. CDR3 length: 15 residues. This chain's CDR3 is CASSQDRQGFTEAFF. The CDR3 DNA reads as TGTGCCAGCAGCCAGGACAGACAGGGTTTTACTGAAGCTTTCTTT.

The rearrangement links TRBV6-4 to TRBJ2-3; D is possibly TRBD2 (6 bases). The CDR3 is 18 amino acids. Trimming removed 3 bases at V and 0 bases at J, with 19 bases between. The germline CDR1 and CDR2 sequences are MRHNA and SNTAGT. The CDR3, as DNA: TGTGCCAGCAGTGAAAGGCCCCGGAGGGCGGGGAGCACAGATACGCAGTATTTT. The encoded protein is CASSERPRRAGSTDTQYF.

This chain joins TRBV27 and TRBJ1-2; D gene ambiguous. The CDR3 has 16 residues. Germline V lookup: CDR1 MNHEY, CDR2 SMNVEV (reference sequence). V lost 6 bases to trimming and J lost 5 bases, with 22 bases between them. CDR3 region: CASSLAAASPSYGYTF. The CDR3 DNA reads as TGTGCCAGCAGCCTCGCCGCGGCAAGCCCCTCGTATGGCTACACCTTC.

The chain uses TRBV7-8 and TRBJ2-2, with 8 bases lining up with TRBD1. The CDR3 totals 17 residues. Per the germline V gene, CDR1 is SGHVS and CDR2 is FQNEAQ. Germline trimming cut 5 bases from V and 6 bases from J; bases unmatched to any gene: 14. The CDR3 sequence: CASSPLVGQGAAGELFF. The CDR3 DNA follows: TGTGCCAGCAGCCCACTTGTAGGGCAGGGGGCTGCCGGGGAGCTGTTTTTT.

The rearrangement joins TRBV12-3 or TRBV12-4 to TRBJ2-2; 7 bases fit TRBD2. The V and J ends lost 6 bases and 8 bases, in that order; junction bases with no gene match: 6. CDR3 size: 13 residues. This CDR3 is CASSQMGGGELFF. CDR3 coding DNA: TGTGCCAGCAGCCAAATGGGAGGGGGGGAGCTGTTTTTT.

Only a few counts were recorded for this clone. The rearrangement uses TRBV27 and TRBJ1-6; TRBD1 might be the D (6 bases). This CDR3 has 15 amino acids. CDR1 is MNHEY, CDR2 SMNVEV, per germline (reference sequence). The V end was cut by 4 bases, the J end by 6 bases, with 13 bases between. CDR3 DNA: TGTGCCAGCAGTTCCTACAGGGTTCCTAATTCACCCCTCCACTTT. This sequence encodes CASSSYRVPNSPLHF.

CDR3 loop: CASSKHSGGAIDTQYF. The DNA of the CDR3 is TGTGCCAGCAGCAAGCATAGCGGGGGGGCAATAGATACGCAGTATTTT. This chain uses TRBV7-4 with TRBJ2-3, with 11 bases that match TRBD2. Germline CDR1 SGHVT, CDR2 SQSDAQ. The CDR3 sequence is 16 residues long. V gave up 5 bases and J gave up 5 bases; unmatched junction bases: 9.

The rearrangement uses TRBV28 and TRBJ2-7; possible D gene TRBD2, 6 bases. From germline, CDR1 is MDHEN and CDR2 SYDVKM. This CDR3 has 14 amino acids. Trimming cost V 8 bases and J 3 bases, with 17 bases left between them. The CDR3 sequence: CASRRGPGNYEQYV. In DNA form, the CDR3 reads TGTGCCAGCCGGCGGGGTCCAGGGAACTACGAGCAGTACGTC.

The chain couples TRBV27 to TRBJ2-5; 7 bases are shared with TRBD1. V lost 5 bases to trimming and J lost 5 bases; unmatched junction nucleotides: 5. The V gene's germline CDR1 is MNHEY and CDR2 SMNVEV (reference sequence). The CDR3 length is 13 residues. The CDR3 bases are TGTGCCAGCAGTCTGACAGGGTCCGAGACCCAGTACTTC. It specifies CASSLTGSETQYF.

This chain connects TRBV30 to TRBJ1-2; 8 bases align to TRBD1. The V gene end was trimmed by 3 bases and the J gene end by 8 bases; junction bases not matched to a gene: 8. Germline-derived CDR1 and CDR2 are GTSNPN and SVGIG (reference sequence). The CDR3 runs 13 residues. CDR3 bases: TGTGCCTGGAGAAGACAGGGGTTGGGAGGCTACACCTTC. This codes for CAWRRQGLGGYTF.

The chain couples TRBV4-1 to TRBJ1-2; TRBD1 is a possible D gene (6 bases). V was trimmed by 3 bases and J by 8 bases, leaving 19 bases between them. Germline V gene data show CDR1 as MGHRA and CDR2 as YSYEKL. This CDR3 comprises 15 residues. In nucleotides, the CDR3 is TGCGCCAGCAGCCATCACAGGGTGATTTGGGAGGGCTACACCTTC. It codes for CASSHHRVIWEGYTF.

V is TRBV5-4 and J is TRBJ2-3; 12 bases are shared with TRBD2. J lost 4 bases, V lost 5 bases, and 5 bases had no gene match. The germline CDR1 and CDR2 sequences are SGHNT and YYREEE (reference sequence). The CDR3 has 15 residues. CDR3: CASSSSGGAADTQYF. The CDR3, as DNA: TGTGCCAGCAGTTCTAGCGGGGGGGCGGCAGATACGCAGTATTTT.

Only one count was recorded for this clone. This rearrangement joins TRBV28 to TRBJ1-1; no reliable D call. The CDR3 spans 13 residues. Deletions cut 1 base from V and 4 bases from J, with 7 bases between. CDR1 is MDHEN and CDR2 is SYDVKM in the germline V gene. The CDR3 region is CASSLSQFTEAFF. Written as DNA, the CDR3 is TGTGCCAGCAGTTTATCCCAGTTCACTGAAGCTTTCTTT.

The rearrangement joins TRBV7-3 to TRBJ2-3; TRBD2 is a possible D gene (6 bases). CDR3 length: 15 amino acids. Germline V gene sequence: CDR1 SGHTA, CDR2 FQGTGA. V lost 5 bases, J lost 2 bases, and 14 bases lay in between. DNA for the CDR3: TGTGCCAGCAGCACGAGCGCGGGACCCACAGATACGCAGTATTTT. It translates to CASSTSAGPTDTQYF.

The chain is built from TRBV7-2 and TRBJ1-2; 8 bases agree with TRBD1. The CDR3 runs to 16 residues. The ends lost 5 bases at V and 4 bases at J; junction bases unmatched: 12. The V gene's germline CDR1 is SGHTA and CDR2 FQGNSA. This CDR3 reads CASSTGLTGAVYGYTF. CDR3 in DNA: TGTGCCAGCAGCACGGGTCTGACAGGGGCAGTCTATGGCTACACCTTC.

The genes are TRBV12-3 or TRBV12-4 and TRBJ1-5; 9 bases match TRBD1. V trimming: 8 bases; J trimming: 6 bases; junction bases outside the gene matches: 2. The CDR3 is 12 residues long. CDR3 amino acids: CASGQGLQPQHF. The CDR3 DNA follows: TGTGCCAGCGGACAGGGGCTTCAGCCCCAGCATTTT.

This clone came up once. V gene TRBV11-1 combines with J gene TRBJ2-3, with D perhaps matching TRBD2 (6 bases). The CDR3 totals 15 residues. Trimming removed 6 bases from V and 4 bases from J, with 17 bases in between. Germline lookup yields CDR1 SGHAT and CDR2 FQDESV (reference sequence). The CDR3 region is CASSRDSVSSDTQYF. The CDR3 DNA reads TGTGCCAGCAGTCGGGACTCGGTATCTTCAGATACGCAGTATTTT. The whole variable domain, filled in from reference TRBV11-1 and TRBJ2-3, reads EAEVAQSPRYKITEKSQAVAFWCDPISGHATLYWYRQILGQGPELLVQFQDESVVDDSQLPKDRFSAERLKGVDSTLKIQPAELGDSAMYLCASSRDSVSSDTQYFGPGTRLTVL.

This clone came up a few times. The chain carries TRBV5-4 and TRBJ2-7, with 7 bases lining up with TRBD2. Trimming took 3 bases from V and 0 from J; bases not matched to a gene: 3. CDR1 SGHNT and CDR2 YYREEE come from the germline V gene (reference sequence). The CDR3 is 14 residues long. The CDR3 sequence: CASSCRDYSYEQYV. Here the CDR3 DNA reads TGTGCCAGCAGCTGTAGGGACTACTCCTACGAGCAGTACGTC.

The J gene is TRBJ2-7, the V gene TRBV27, with a possible D match to TRBD2 (7 bases). Between the trimmed V and J ends, which lost 4 bases and 1 base, there was a span of 14 bases. CDR1 MNHEY and CDR2 SMNVEV come from the germline V gene (reference sequence). The length of the CDR3 is 15 residues. CDR3 loop: CASSSGGGRSYEQYF. The CDR3 DNA follows: TGTGCCAGCAGTTCCGGCGGGGGCAGGTCCTACGAGCAGTACTTC.

V usage is TRBV10-3 and J usage is TRBJ2-1, with TRBD2 identical over 8 bases. The V gene end was trimmed by 6 bases and the J gene end by 8 bases; junction bases not matched to a gene: 6. The CDR3 runs to 13 residues. CDR1 ENHRY and CDR2 SYGVKD come from the germline V gene. The CDR3 region is CAIRAGGSDEQFF. CDR3 coding DNA: TGTGCCATCAGGGCGGGGGGTTCAGATGAGCAGTTCTTC.

This clone was found once. The genes are TRBV2 and TRBJ1-2; D remains unclear. V was clipped by 4 bases and J by 0 bases, with 6 bases between them. Germline CDR1 is SNHLY and CDR2 is FYNNEI. The CDR3 is 13 residues long. CDR3 protein: CASSVLTNYGYTF. The CDR3 region has the DNA TGTGCCAGCAGTGTCCTAACTAACTATGGCTACACCTTC.

This clone came up once. The chain links TRBV4-1 to TRBJ2-2; a possible D gene is TRBD1 (5 bases). From germline, CDR1 is MGHRA and CDR2 YSYEKL. There are 14 residues in the CDR3. V was cut by 4 bases and J by 7 bases, with 13 bases left in between. The CDR3 here is CASSPKPGYGELFF. The CDR3 DNA reads TGCGCCAGCAGCCCTAAACCAGGGTACGGGGAGCTGTTTTTT.

This chain uses TRBV19 with TRBJ1-6, with TRBD1 as a possible D gene (5 bases). Germline V gene sequence: CDR1 LNHDA, CDR2 SQIVND (reference sequence). V shed 6 bases and J shed 9 bases, with 12 bases lying between them. The CDR3 runs to 13 residues. DNA for the CDR3: TGTGCCAGTAGGGGGCTATTTCGTTCACCCCTCCACTTT. Its protein product is CASRGLFRSPLHF.